This T cell receptor beta chain derives from a study of shared clonotypes between healthy human individuals. General study findings and limits: Larger richness was generally estimated for naive than memory subsets. Donor clonotype sharing was expected to depend on sequencing depth.

Profiling relied on immunoSEQ multiplex PCR, and the TCRdb table lists in-frame clones only, not all of them. The data contain some 1.4 million clones, roughly 96% of them seen just once; the ten biggest clones take up 1.2%. The V and J ends lost 4 bases and 4 bases respectively, with 14 bases between them. Germline CDR1 is SGHDT and CDR2 is YYEEEE. The CDR3 loop spans 14 amino acids. In regard to this clone: Antigen: not known.

Splitting of CD4+ cells produced CD45RA+ naive and CD45RA-negative memory subsets. The chain has TRBV5-6 and TRBJ2-5; TRBD2 is a possible D gene (6 bases). The sequenced sample consisted of naive CD4+ T cells sorted from blood. Subset indicated: CD45RA+ positively selected. This clonotype originated in a young man in good health. The CDR3 DNA reads as TGTGCCAGCAGCCTGTCTGGGGAGGCAGAGACCCAGTACTTC. Encoded protein: CASSLSGEAETQYF. Using reference TRBV5-6 and TRBJ2-5 for the parts outside the CDR3, the full variable domain is DAGVTQSPTHLIKTRGQQVTLRCSPKSGHDTVSWYQQALGQGPQFIFQYYEEEERQRGNFPDRFSGHQFPNYSSELNVNALLLGDSALYLCASSLSGEAETQYFGPGTRLLVL.